The 24 T cell receptor beta chains below come from one sample, sequenced in a study of cytomegalovirus exposure and HLA in healthy donors. Researchers ran the PCR with 60 Vbeta and 13 Jbeta primers. The method was immunoSEQ multiplex PCR; TCRdb's version includes in-frame clones alone and lacks a portion of them. Found here are around 64,000 clones, approximately 58% of them singletons; the top ten hold 3% to 3.5%. Source material: PBMCs. Source of these receptors: a woman aged 45-65 years in good health and CMV-seronegative.

The DNA of the CDR3 is TGTGCCAGCAGTGACTCTAGCGGGAGTTACAATGAGCAGTTCTTC. Protein product: CASSDSSGSYNEQFF. V usage is TRBV6-4 and J usage is TRBJ2-1; 9 bases agree with TRBD2. The V gene end was trimmed by 0 bases and the J gene end by 4 bases; junction bases not matched to a gene: 1. The CDR3 runs to 15 residues. Germline V lookup: CDR1 MRHNA, CDR2 SNTAGT.

This sequence joins TRBV11-1 and TRBJ2-1; weak D call: TRBD2 (6 bases). This CDR3 region has 18 residues. Per the germline V gene, CDR1 is SGHAT and CDR2 is FQDESV (reference sequence). Between the trimmed V and J ends, which lost 1 base and 6 bases, there was a span of 22 bases. The CDR3 DNA is TGTGCCAGCAGCTTAGAAGAGGCTAGCGCTACCAGGACCAATGAGCAGTTCTTC. It yields the protein CASSLEEASATRTNEQFF.

In DNA, the CDR3 is TGTGCCAGCAGCTTCGGTAGCGGGAGCACAGATACGCAGTATTTT. Translating gives CASSFGSGSTDTQYF. This chain connects TRBV5-6 to TRBJ2-3; TRBD2 matches at 7 bases. CDR1 is SGHDT and CDR2 is YYEEEE in the germline V gene. This CDR3 has 15 amino acids. V shed 2 bases, J shed 0 bases, and the junction held 3 bases outside the gene matches.

This clone turned up a few times. This rearrangement joins TRBV6-1 to TRBJ2-2, with TRBD2 matching over 12 bases. The CDR3 spans 15 residues. The germline gives CDR1 MNHNS, CDR2 SASEGT. V dropped 2 bases and J dropped 6; count of bases not matched to a gene: 1. CDR3 loop: CASSELAGGPGELFF. The DNA for the CDR3 is TGTGCCAGCAGTGAACTAGCGGGAGGGCCCGGGGAGCTGTTTTTT.

The DNA for the CDR3 is TGTGCCAGCAAGGGGCGGGAGGATAGCTACGAGCAGTACTTC. It specifies CASKGREDSYEQYF. The gene calls are TRBV6-6 and TRBJ2-7; 8 nucleotides match TRBD2. The junction had 8 bases not matched to a gene; V was cut back by 7 bases and J by 3 bases. The CDR3 sequence is 14 residues long. The germline CDR1 and CDR2 sequences are MNHNY and SVGAGI (reference sequence).

The rearrangement uses TRBV5-1 and TRBJ2-7; 8 bases align to TRBD1. Trimming cost V 1 base and J 6 bases; bases outside gene matches: 6. Per the germline V gene, CDR1 is SGHRS and CDR2 is YFSETQ. This CDR3 contains 14 residues. The CDR3 bases are TGCGCCAGCAGCTTGTGGGGTACAGGGGGCGAGCAGTACTTC. Translating it yields CASSLWGTGGEQYF. The complete variable domain, with remaining parts taken from reference TRBV5-1 and TRBJ2-7, reads KAGVTQTPRYLIKTRGQQVTLSCSPISGHRSVSWYQQTPGQGLQFLFEYFSETQRNKGNFPGRFSGRQFSNSRSEMNVSTLELGDSALYLCASSLWGTGGEQYFGPGTRLTVT.

The chain couples TRBV28 to TRBJ2-1, with D possibly TRBD2 on 5 matching bases. The CDR3 has 15 amino acids. V lost 3 bases to trimming and J lost 0 bases, with 9 bases between them. Germline-derived CDR1 and CDR2 are MDHEN and SYDVKM. CDR3 DNA: TGTGCCAGCAGTTTTCCGGGGAGCTCCTACAATGAGCAGTTCTTC. It is translated as CASSFPGSSYNEQFF.

In this sample, this clone turned up a few times. The chain is built from TRBV7-9 and TRBJ2-3; a weak D match, TRBD2 (6 bases). The V gene's germline CDR1 is SEHNR and CDR2 FQNEAQ (reference sequence). V was clipped by 6 bases and J by 1 base, with 17 bases between them. CDR3 length: 16 amino acids. CDR3 region: CASSRAGGAGTDTQYF. CDR3 DNA sequence: TGTGCCAGCAGTCGCGCAGGAGGGGCGGGCACAGATACGCAGTATTTT.

A single count supports this clone. The chain has TRBV7-2 and TRBJ1-3, with 7 bases identical to TRBD1. The V gene's germline CDR1 is SGHTA and CDR2 FQGNSA. The ends lost 2 bases at V and 4 bases at J; junction bases unmatched: 8. The CDR3 has 16 amino acids. The CDR3 DNA reads TGTGCCAGCAGCTTATTTAACAGGGGTGAAGGAAACACCATATATTTT. The encoded protein is CASSLFNRGEGNTIYF.

V and J are TRBV7-9 and TRBJ2-3; 9 bases agree with TRBD1. Germline-derived CDR1 and CDR2 are SEHNR and FQNEAQ (reference sequence). The CDR3 has 14 amino acids. V trimming: 4 bases; J trimming: 9 bases; junction bases outside the gene matches: 8. The CDR3 loop is CASSSERTGDTQYF. As DNA, the CDR3 is TGTGCCAGCAGCTCGGAAAGGACAGGGGACACGCAGTATTTT.

The chain uses TRBV5-1 and TRBJ2-3, with 7 nucleotides matching TRBD1. Germline CDR1 reads SGHRS; CDR2 reads YFSETQ. The CDR3 has 14 residues. V lost 4 bases, J lost 1 base, and 3 bases stayed unmatched. The DNA of the CDR3 is TGCGCCAGCAGCCCCGGACAGGGCACAGATACGCAGTATTTT. Translating it yields CASSPGQGTDTQYF.

This sequence joins TRBV23-1 and TRBJ2-1; no clear D. TRBV23-1 is an ORF for which the function is uncertain. V was cut by 4 bases and J by 10 bases, with 8 bases left in between. This CDR3 has 11 amino acids. DNA for the CDR3: TGCGCCAGCAGTCTCCCCAGGGAGCAGTTCTTC. Translation gives CASSLPREQFF.

This chain joins TRBV5-1 and TRBJ2-1, with D possibly being TRBD2 (5 bases). V shed 1 base and J shed 0 bases, with 8 bases lying between them. This CDR3 contains 15 residues. The germline gives CDR1 SGHRS, CDR2 YFSETQ. CDR3 nucleotides: TGCGCCAGCAGCTTGCCGGGGAGCTCCTACAATGAGCAGTTCTTC. Translated: CASSLPGSSYNEQFF.

This chain joins TRBV5-4 and TRBJ2-1; 12 bases match TRBD2. The V and J ends lost 4 bases and 5 bases, in that order; junction bases with no gene match: 10. Germline CDR1 is SGHNT and CDR2 is YYREEE (reference sequence). The CDR3 runs 17 residues. CDR3 in DNA: TGTGCCAGCAGCCTTGGAAAGCGACTAGCGGGAGACAATGAGCAGTTCTTC. This codes for CASSLGKRLAGDNEQFF.

The rearrangement links TRBV28 to TRBJ2-7; 9 bases align to TRBD1. The germline V gene has CDR1 MDHEN and CDR2 SYDVKM. Losses at the gene ends were 10 bases for V and 2 bases for J; bases not matched to a gene: 15. The CDR3 is 16 residues long. The DNA of the CDR3 is TGTGCCACCTACCGACCCCTGGACAGGGGACCCTACGAGCAGTACTTC. It codes for CATYRPLDRGPYEQYF.

This chain links TRBV6-5 with TRBJ1-2; D not certain. Germline CDR1 and CDR2: MNHEY and SVGAGI. Deletions cut 2 bases from V and 5 bases from J, with 12 bases between. This CDR3 spans 14 amino acids. This CDR3 is CASSYSTLGYGYTF. The CDR3 nucleotides are TGTGCCAGCAGTTACAGTACACTCGGGTATGGCTACACCTTC.

The rearrangement uses TRBV20-1 and TRBJ1-4; D may be TRBD1 (6 bases). Per germline, CDR1 DFQATT and CDR2 SNEGSKA (reference sequence). The CDR3 is 11 residues long. V was shortened by 6 bases and J by 8 bases, with 10 bases between the two germline ends. The CDR3 coding sequence is TGCAGTGCCAGGGGAGGGGAAAAACTGTTTTTT. Translating gives CSARGGEKLFF.

In its sample, this clone was seen many times. V is TRBV4-1 and J is TRBJ1-4; unclear D gene. V was clipped by 5 bases and J by 0 bases, with 7 bases between them. The CDR3 has 14 amino acids. CDR1 is MGHRA and CDR2 is YSYEKL in the germline V gene. CDR3 in amino acids: CASSYSATNEKLFF. CDR3 in DNA: TGCGCCAGCAGCTACAGTGCAACTAATGAAAAACTGTTTTTT.

This chain joins TRBV7-8 and TRBJ2-1; TRBD2 agrees at 9 bases. The V segment lost 1 base and the J segment 4 bases; nucleotides outside the gene matches: 2. Germline loops: CDR1 SGHVS, CDR2 FQNEAQ. This CDR3 has 15 residues. CDR3 sequence reads: CASSLGLAVYNEQFF. In nucleotides, the CDR3 is TGTGCCAGCAGCTTAGGACTAGCGGTTTACAATGAGCAGTTCTTC.

The chain has TRBV15 and TRBJ2-7, with 9 bases identical to TRBD1. V lost 1 base, J lost 8 bases, and 15 bases stayed unmatched. Germline-derived CDR1 and CDR2 are LNHNV and YYDKDF (reference sequence). This CDR3 has 17 residues. The CDR3 region has the DNA TGTGCCACCAGCAGAGGGCTAGATGGGACAGGGTTACCCCAGCAGTACTTC. Its protein product is CATSRGLDGTGLPQQYF.

This clone appeared once. CDR3 residues: CASSLMAGGAEAFF. CDR3 DNA: TGCGCCAGCAGCTTGATGGCGGGGGGCGCTGAAGCTTTCTTT. The chain uses TRBV5-1 and TRBJ1-1; a possible D gene is TRBD1 (6 bases). The germline V and J ends were trimmed by 1 base and 6 bases, with 13 bases remaining between them. The germline V gene encodes CDR1 SGHRS and CDR2 YFSETQ. This CDR3 has 14 residues.

The chain uses TRBV29-1 and TRBJ2-5, with 10 bases fitting TRBD1. Germline lookup yields CDR1 SQVTM and CDR2 ANQGSEA. The trim removed 1 base at V and 9 bases at J, leaving 2 bases unmatched. The CDR3 length is 12 residues. CDR3: CSVEGQGAPQYF. CDR3 coding DNA: TGCAGCGTTGAAGGACAGGGGGCCCCCCAGTACTTC.

A few counts support this clone. J is TRBJ2-7 and V is TRBV4-3, with unresolved D. The germline CDR1 and CDR2 sequences are LGHNA and YSLEER. Trimming took off 6 bases at V and 2 bases at J, with 17 bases between the two ends. The CDR3 sequence is 15 residues long. CDR3 protein: CASRISPHNTYEQYF. CDR3 sequence (DNA): TGCGCCAGCAGAATCTCCCCACATAATACCTACGAGCAGTACTTC.

The V call is TRBV5-6, the J call TRBJ2-1, with 8 bases fitting TRBD2. Trimming cost V 4 bases and J 6 bases; bases outside gene matches: 9. The CDR3 has 15 amino acids. CDR1 and CDR2 from the germline V gene are SGHDT and YYEEEE. Here the CDR3 DNA reads TGTGCCAGCAGCCCCTCTCCCGGGACTAGCAATGAGCAGTTCTTC. Protein product: CASSPSPGTSNEQFF.